This TCR beta chain was documented in a study of vaccination and CD4 T cells after COVID-19. Findings of the study overall: Spike mono-reactivity was evident in 304 of the 307 vaccine-specific clones derived from convalescent patients.

Germline lookup yields CDR1 DFQATT and CDR2 SNEGSKA (reference sequence). This CDR3 contains 15 residues. Trimming took off 3 bases at V and 2 bases at J, with 17 bases between the two ends. As regards this clonotype: No antigen is known for it.

With the Oncomine TCR Beta short-read assay, DNA from cultured CD4+ T cells was sequenced. Genomic DNA was extracted from cultured CD4+ T cells. TCRdb independently ran MiXCR on the PCR reads; one entry per CDR3 protein. The table includes around 11,000 distinct CDR3 sequences, around 40% detected once. The treatment is: approximately nine-day PBMC culture with coronavirus spike peptide pools or control peptides (ViraFEST assay). Those CD4+ T cells from the unexposed donor predate the COVID-19 pandemic (2011-2018). ViraFEST used peptide pools to expand antigen-specific T cells, then sequenced TCRs. Sequencing used CD4+ T cells from blood, cultured in vitro. The source is a human donor in good health. This chain connects TRBV20-1 to TRBJ2-7, with D maybe TRBD1 (5 bases). Written as DNA, the CDR3 is TGCAGTGCTAGTCCTGCCTCGACAGCGACCTACGAGCAGTACTTC. This codes for CSASPASTATYEQYF.